This entry lists 8 T cell receptor beta chains sequenced from one sample in a study of post-analysis software for immune sequencing data. General study points: Five or six TRBV segments appeared more often in patients than in controls, and TRBV5-6, TRBV5-1 and TRBV20-1 were among these.

The authors incorporated unique molecular identifiers into the TCR beta cDNA libraries. TCRdb re-derived calls from the PCR reads in MiXCR, one entry per CDR3 protein. The table records about 500,000 distinct CDR3 sequences, under 55% of them present only once. The antigens of these receptors remain unknown. Input material: blood. The receptors come from a girl aged 5 to 17 with multiple sclerosis.

This clonotype occurred a few times. The chain has TRBV11-2 and TRBJ2-7, with D possibly called TRBD1 or TRBD2 (5 bases each). The CDR3 loop spans 15 amino acids. Germline CDR1 reads SGHAT; CDR2 reads FQNNGV. V was pared by 1 base and J by 0 bases, with 10 bases between. The CDR3 spells CASSLGDVASYEQYF. The DNA of the CDR3 is TGTGCCAGCAGCTTAGGGGACGTCGCCTCCTACGAGCAGTACTTC.

The V and J genes are TRBV29-1 and TRBJ2-5, with 15 bases aligning to TRBD2. V lost 6 bases, J lost 5 bases, and 7 bases stayed unmatched. The germline V gene encodes CDR1 SQVTM and CDR2 ANQGSEA. CDR3 length: 15 residues. The CDR3 region is CSVPRTSGGVETQYF. The CDR3 DNA reads as TGCAGCGTACCCCGGACTAGCGGGGGGGTGGAGACCCAGTACTTC.

The rearrangement joins TRBV12-3 or TRBV12-4 to TRBJ1-5; 7 nucleotides agree with TRBD1. The CDR3 sequence is 14 residues long. With V trimmed by 6 bases and J by 2 bases, 4 bases remained unmatched. CDR3 amino acids: CASRYTGGNQPQHF. In DNA, the CDR3 is TGTGCCAGCAGATATACAGGGGGCAATCAGCCCCAGCATTTT.

In this sample, this clonotype turned up a few times. The rearrangement joins TRBV5-6 to TRBJ1-6, with 7 bases lining up with TRBD1. The CDR3 has 14 amino acids. V was pared by 4 bases and J by 10 bases, with 8 bases of the junction left unmatched. Germline-derived CDR1 and CDR2 are SGHDT and YYEEEE. The CDR3 DNA sequence: TGTGCCAGCAGCCCCAACACAGGGGCCTCACCCCTCCACTTT. Protein: CASSPNTGASPLHF. Looking up the rest from reference TRBV5-6 and TRBJ1-6 gives the full variable domain: DAGVTQSPTHLIKTRGQQVTLRCSPKSGHDTVSWYQQALGQGPQFIFQYYEEEERQRGNFPDRFSGHQFPNYSSELNVNALLLGDSALYLCASSPNTGASPLHFGNGTRLTVT.

In its sample, this clonotype was seen a few times. This chain uses TRBV20-1 with TRBJ2-7, with a weak D call TRBD2 (6 bases). This CDR3 is 12 amino acids long. Germline V gives CDR1 DFQATT, CDR2 SNEGSKA (reference sequence). V was cut by 4 bases and J by 5 bases, with 12 bases left in between. CDR3 protein: CSAIRGADEQYF. The CDR3 DNA is TGCAGTGCTATACGCGGGGCCGACGAGCAGTACTTC.

This chain links TRBV6-1 with TRBJ2-7, with no clear D. There are 13 residues in the CDR3. CDR1 MNHNS and CDR2 SASEGT come from the germline V gene. Between the trimmed V and J ends, which lost 7 bases and 4 bases, there was a span of 14 bases. CDR3 region: CASTLVARYEQYF. The CDR3 region has the DNA TGTGCCAGCACCCTAGTCGCTAGGTACGAGCAGTACTTC.

As for this clonotype: A much larger clone lies one base from this, so it may be a read error. The chain employs TRBV7-9 and TRBJ2-4; D ambiguous. The ends were cut back, 3 bases at V and 13 bases at J, with 16 bases in the middle. This CDR3 contains 13 residues. CDR1 SEHNR and CDR2 FQNEAQ come from the germline V gene (reference sequence). As DNA, the CDR3 is TGTGCCAGCAGCTTCGGCCCCACGGGCCAGCAGTACTTC. Its protein is CASSFGPTGQQYF.

This chain uses TRBV29-1 with TRBJ2-7, with D tentatively TRBD1 (5 bases). CDR1 and CDR2 (germline): SQVTM, ANQGSEA. V was shortened by 4 bases and J by 5 bases, with 18 bases between the two germline ends. This CDR3 is 14 amino acids long. This CDR3 reads CSVGAALQGHEQYF. The DNA for the CDR3 is TGCAGCGTTGGTGCCGCCCTCCAGGGTCACGAGCAGTACTTC.